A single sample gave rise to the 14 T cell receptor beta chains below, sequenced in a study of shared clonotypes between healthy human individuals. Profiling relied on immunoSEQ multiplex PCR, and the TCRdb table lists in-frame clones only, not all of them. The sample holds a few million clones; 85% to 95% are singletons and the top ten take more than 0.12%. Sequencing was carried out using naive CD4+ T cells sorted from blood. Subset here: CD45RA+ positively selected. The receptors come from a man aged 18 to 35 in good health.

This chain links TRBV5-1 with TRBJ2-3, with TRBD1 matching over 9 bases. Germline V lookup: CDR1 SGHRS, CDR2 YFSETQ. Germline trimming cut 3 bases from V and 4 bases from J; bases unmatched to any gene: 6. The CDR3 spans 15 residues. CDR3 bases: TGCGCCAGCAGCTGGAACGACAGGGGGGCAGATACGCAGTATTTT. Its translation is CASSWNDRGADTQYF.

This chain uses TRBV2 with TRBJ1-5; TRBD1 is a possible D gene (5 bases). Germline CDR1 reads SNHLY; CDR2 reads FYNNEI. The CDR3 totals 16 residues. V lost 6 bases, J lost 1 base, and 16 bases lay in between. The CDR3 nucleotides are TGTGCCAGCAGATTGAGGGGAACGGACAGCAATCAGCCCCAGCATTTT. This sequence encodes CASRLRGTDSNQPQHF. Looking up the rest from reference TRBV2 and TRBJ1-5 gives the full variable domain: EPEVTQTPSHQVTQMGQEVILRCVPISNHLYFYWYRQILGQKVEFLVSFYNNEISEKSEIFDDQFSVERPDGSNFTLKIRSTKLEDSAMYFCASRLRGTDSNQPQHFGDGTRLSIL.

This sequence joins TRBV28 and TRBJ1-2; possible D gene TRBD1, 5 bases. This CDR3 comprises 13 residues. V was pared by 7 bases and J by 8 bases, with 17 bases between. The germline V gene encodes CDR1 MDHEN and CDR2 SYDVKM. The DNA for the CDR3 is TGTGCCAGCACCTGGGGGGGAATGGAGGGCTACACCTTC. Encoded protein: CASTWGGMEGYTF.

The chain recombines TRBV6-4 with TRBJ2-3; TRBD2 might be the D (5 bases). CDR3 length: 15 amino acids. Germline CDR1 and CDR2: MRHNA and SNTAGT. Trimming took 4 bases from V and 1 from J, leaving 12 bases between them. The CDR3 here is CASSARAEGTDTQYF. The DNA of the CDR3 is TGTGCCAGCAGTGCGCGCGCGGAGGGCACAGATACGCAGTATTTT.

CDR3 coding DNA: TGTGCCAGCAGTTCGGGGACAGCCACCTACGAGCAGTACTTC. Translation gives CASSSGTATYEQYF. The V and J genes are TRBV6-5 and TRBJ2-7; TRBD1 agrees at 7 bases. From germline, CDR1 is MNHEY and CDR2 SVGAGI. V shed 4 bases and J 2 bases; nucleotides not matched to a gene: 5. There are 14 residues in the CDR3.

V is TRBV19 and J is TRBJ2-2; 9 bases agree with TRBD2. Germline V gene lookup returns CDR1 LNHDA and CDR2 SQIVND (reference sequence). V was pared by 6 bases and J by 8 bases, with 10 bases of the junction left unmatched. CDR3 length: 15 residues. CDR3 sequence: CASRSGLAGTGELFF. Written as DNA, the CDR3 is TGTGCCAGTAGATCGGGACTAGCCGGGACTGGGGAGCTGTTTTTT.

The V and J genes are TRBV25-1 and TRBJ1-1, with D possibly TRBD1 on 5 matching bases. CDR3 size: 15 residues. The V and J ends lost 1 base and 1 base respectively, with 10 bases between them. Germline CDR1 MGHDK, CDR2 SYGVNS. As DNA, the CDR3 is TGTGCCAGCAGTGAATCGGCAGGGCGGAACACTGAAGCTTTCTTT. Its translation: CASSESAGRNTEAFF.

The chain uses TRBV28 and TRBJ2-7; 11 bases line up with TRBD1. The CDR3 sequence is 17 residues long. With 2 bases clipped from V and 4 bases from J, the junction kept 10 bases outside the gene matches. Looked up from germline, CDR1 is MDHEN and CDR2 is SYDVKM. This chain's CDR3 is CASSLTGQGVGGYEQYF. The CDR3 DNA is TGTGCCAGCAGTTTAACGGGACAGGGGGTAGGTGGGTACGAGCAGTACTTC.

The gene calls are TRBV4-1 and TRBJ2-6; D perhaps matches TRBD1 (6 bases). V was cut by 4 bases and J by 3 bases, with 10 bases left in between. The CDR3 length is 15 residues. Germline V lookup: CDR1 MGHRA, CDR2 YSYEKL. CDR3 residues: CASSRPGDGANVLTF. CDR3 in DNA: TGCGCCAGCAGCCGGCCAGGGGATGGGGCCAACGTCCTGACTTTC.

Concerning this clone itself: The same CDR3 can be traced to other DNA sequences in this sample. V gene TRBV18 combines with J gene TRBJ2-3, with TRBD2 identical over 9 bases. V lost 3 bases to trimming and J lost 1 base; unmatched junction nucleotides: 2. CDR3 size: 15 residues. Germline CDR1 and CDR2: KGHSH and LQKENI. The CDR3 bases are TGTGCCAGCTCACCCCGGACTAGCGGCACAGATACGCAGTATTTT. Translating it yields CASSPRTSGTDTQYF.

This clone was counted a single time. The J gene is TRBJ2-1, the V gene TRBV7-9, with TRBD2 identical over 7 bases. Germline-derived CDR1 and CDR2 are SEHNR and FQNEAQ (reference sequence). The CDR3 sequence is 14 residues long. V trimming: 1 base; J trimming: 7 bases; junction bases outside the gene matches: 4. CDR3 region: CASSLGVGRNEQFF. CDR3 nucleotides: TGTGCCAGCAGCTTAGGAGTCGGGAGGAATGAGCAGTTCTTC. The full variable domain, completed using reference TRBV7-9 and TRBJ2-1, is DTGVSQNPRHKITKRGQNVTFRCDPISEHNRLYWYRQTLGQGPEFLTYFQNEAQLEKSRLLSDRFSAERPKGSFSTLEIQRTEQGDSAMYLCASSLGVGRNEQFFGPGTRLTVL.

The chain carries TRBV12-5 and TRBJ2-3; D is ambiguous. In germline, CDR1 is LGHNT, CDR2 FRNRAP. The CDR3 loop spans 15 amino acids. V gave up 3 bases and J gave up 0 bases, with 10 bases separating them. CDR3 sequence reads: CASGFSTTSTDTQYF. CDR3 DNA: TGTGCTAGTGGTTTTAGTACGACTAGCACAGATACGCAGTATTTT.

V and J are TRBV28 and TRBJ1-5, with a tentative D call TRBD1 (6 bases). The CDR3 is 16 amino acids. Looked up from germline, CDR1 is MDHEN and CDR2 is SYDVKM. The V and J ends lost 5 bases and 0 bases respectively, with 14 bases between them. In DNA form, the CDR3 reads TGTGCCAGCAGTCCTCGACAGGTCAATAGCAATCAGCCCCAGCATTTT. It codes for CASSPRQVNSNQPQHF.

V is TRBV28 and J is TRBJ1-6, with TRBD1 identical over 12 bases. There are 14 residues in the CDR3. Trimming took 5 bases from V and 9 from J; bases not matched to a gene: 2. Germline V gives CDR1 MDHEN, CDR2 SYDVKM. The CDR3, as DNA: TGTGCCAGCAGTGGGACAGGGGGCGCTTCACCCCTCCACTTT. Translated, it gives CASSGTGGASPLHF.